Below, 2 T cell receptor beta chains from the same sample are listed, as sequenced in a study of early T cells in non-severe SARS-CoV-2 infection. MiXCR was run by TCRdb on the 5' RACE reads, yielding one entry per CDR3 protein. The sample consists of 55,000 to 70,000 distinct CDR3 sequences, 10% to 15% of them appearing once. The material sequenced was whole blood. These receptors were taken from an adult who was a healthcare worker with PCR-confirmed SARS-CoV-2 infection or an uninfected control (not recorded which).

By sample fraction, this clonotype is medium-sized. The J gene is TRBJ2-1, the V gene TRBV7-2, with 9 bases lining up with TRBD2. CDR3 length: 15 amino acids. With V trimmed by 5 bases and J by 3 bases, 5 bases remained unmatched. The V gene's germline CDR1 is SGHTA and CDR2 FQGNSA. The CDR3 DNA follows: TGTGCCAGCAGCCCAGGGACTAGCAACTACAATGAGCAGTTCTTC. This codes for CASSPGTSNYNEQFF.

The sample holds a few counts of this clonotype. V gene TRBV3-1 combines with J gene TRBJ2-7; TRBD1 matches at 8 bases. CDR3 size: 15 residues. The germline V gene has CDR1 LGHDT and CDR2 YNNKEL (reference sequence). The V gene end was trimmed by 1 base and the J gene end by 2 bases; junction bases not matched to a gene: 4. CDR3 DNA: TGTGCCAGCAGCCAAGGACAGGGGACCACCTACGAGCAGTACTTC. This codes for CASSQGQGTTYEQYF.